Shown below are 14 T cell receptor beta chains from a single sample sequenced in a study of blood T cell repertoires in COVID-19. TCRdb keeps only in-frame clones here, not all; method: immunoSEQ multiplex PCR. This sample has roughly 140,000 clones; 70% to 85% occur once, and the top ten carry around 9.6%. What was sequenced was peripheral blood. These receptors all come from a man between 60 and 70 years old with active or convalescent COVID-19.

This clone was counted a single time. This chain connects TRBV27 to TRBJ1-4; 8 bases map to TRBD1. The CDR3 runs 18 residues. Per germline, CDR1 MNHEY and CDR2 SMNVEV (reference sequence). After removal of 3 bases from V and 3 bases from J, the junction contained 12 bases not matched to a gene. As DNA, the CDR3 is TGTGCCAGCAGTTTCACGACAGGGGATGTTCGGCCTAATGAAAAACTGTTTTTT. It encodes CASSFTTGDVRPNEKLFF.

The chain links TRBV5-1 to TRBJ1-5; possible D gene TRBD1, 6 bases. This CDR3 is 16 amino acids long. Between the trimmed V and J ends, which lost 0 bases and 4 bases, there was a span of 14 bases. In germline, CDR1 is SGHRS, CDR2 YFSETQ. The CDR3, as DNA: TGCGCCAGCAGCTTGGGGGGGCTGGGTAGGAATCAGCCCCAGCATTTT. Translating gives CASSLGGLGRNQPQHF.

The rearrangement uses TRBV7-2 and TRBJ2-7; possible D gene TRBD2, 5 bases. Per the germline V gene, CDR1 is SGHTA and CDR2 is FQGNSA. The ends were cut back, 4 bases at V and 2 bases at J, with 12 bases in the middle. CDR3 size: 14 residues. Here the CDR3 reads CASSSKTGAYEQYF. As DNA, the CDR3 is TGTGCCAGCAGCTCTAAAACCGGGGCCTACGAGCAGTACTTC.

The chain carries TRBV7-9 and TRBJ1-2, with D unresolved. Germline lookup yields CDR1 SEHNR and CDR2 FQNEAQ (reference sequence). The CDR3 consists of 17 residues. Trimming stripped 2 bases from V and 0 bases from J, with 16 bases between. The CDR3 is CASSLRRATISNYGYTF. The CDR3 region has the DNA TGTGCCAGCAGCTTACGGCGGGCAACGATTTCTAACTATGGCTACACCTTC.

The chain recombines TRBV19 with TRBJ2-1; TRBD1 might be the D (5 bases). The CDR3 consists of 16 residues. Between the trimmed V and J ends, which lost 7 bases and 2 bases, there was a span of 18 bases. Per the germline V gene, CDR1 is LNHDA and CDR2 is SQIVND (reference sequence). The CDR3 spells CASMGPGGQTYNEQFF. For the CDR3, the DNA is TGTGCCAGTATGGGCCCTGGCGGACAAACCTACAATGAGCAGTTCTTC.

The CDR3 region is CASSPYSGVTYNEQFF. Written as DNA, the CDR3 is TGTGCCAGCAGCCCCTATAGCGGGGTCACCTACAATGAGCAGTTCTTC. The rearrangement joins TRBV7-6 to TRBJ2-1, with 8 bases lining up with TRBD2. This CDR3 comprises 16 residues. Germline V CDR1 and CDR2: SGHVS, FNYEAQ. After removal of 5 bases from V and 2 bases from J, the junction contained 8 bases not matched to a gene.

This clone was recorded once. The rearrangement joins TRBV14 to TRBJ2-5; possibly TRBD2 for D (5 bases). V lost 1 base, J lost 1 base, and 13 bases lay in between. Germline lookup yields CDR1 SGHDN and CDR2 FVKESK. The CDR3 sequence is 16 residues long. CDR3 loop: CASSQVGREFQETQYF. The CDR3 region has the DNA TGTGCCAGCAGCCAAGTAGGGAGAGAGTTCCAAGAGACCCAGTACTTC. Supplemented by reference TRBV14 and TRBJ2-5, the full variable domain reads EAGVTQFPSHSVIEKGQTVTLRCDPISGHDNLYWYRRVMGKEIKFLLHFVKESKQDESGMPNNRFLAERTGGTYSTLKVQPAELEDSGVYFCASSQVGREFQETQYFGPGTRLLVL.

The V call is TRBV12-5, the J call TRBJ1-5; possible D gene TRBD1, 6 bases. Deletions cut 7 bases from V and 9 bases from J, with 16 bases between. There are 13 residues in the CDR3. CDR1 is LGHNT, CDR2 FRNRAP, per germline. The CDR3 protein is CASARQGIGPQHF. In nucleotides, the CDR3 is TGTGCTAGTGCTCGGCAGGGGATAGGGCCCCAGCATTTT. The complete variable domain, with remaining parts taken from reference TRBV12-5 and TRBJ1-5, reads DARVTQTPRHKVTEMGQEVTMRCQPILGHNTVFWYRQTMMQGLELLAYFRNRAPLDDSGMPKDRFSAEMPDATLATLKIQPSEPRDSAVYFCASARQGIGPQHFGDGTRLSIL.

The rearrangement joins TRBV9 to TRBJ2-1; D remains ambiguous. V was shortened by 0 bases and J by 4 bases, with 8 bases between the two germline ends. The CDR3 has 14 amino acids. Germline CDR1 SGDLS, CDR2 YYNGEE. CDR3 in DNA: TGTGCCAGCAGCGTAGCGGTCCATTACAATGAGCAGTTCTTC. It codes for CASSVAVHYNEQFF.

CDR3 DNA sequence: TGTGCCAGCAGCTTGGGGCGGGCTGGGGCCAACGTCCTGACTTTC. Encoded protein: CASSLGRAGANVLTF. The chain is built from TRBV5-8 and TRBJ2-6; D might be TRBD2 (5 bases). The germline V gene encodes CDR1 SGHTS and CDR2 YDEGEE. V dropped 0 bases and J dropped 2 bases, with 6 bases sitting between them. This CDR3 comprises 15 residues.

The chain recombines TRBV5-4 with TRBJ1-2; 8 bases are a match to TRBD1. The CDR3 has 16 residues. Germline V gene data show CDR1 as SGHNT and CDR2 as YYREEE (reference sequence). V shed 0 bases and J 4 bases; nucleotides not matched to a gene: 8. The CDR3 reads CASSLGSGGMVYGYTF. The CDR3 DNA follows: TGTGCCAGCAGCTTGGGTTCAGGGGGCATGGTCTATGGCTACACCTTC.

The chain combines TRBV3-1 (or the pseudogene TRBV3-2) with TRBJ1-5; D ambiguous. Trimming removed 3 bases from V and 2 bases from J, with 11 bases in between. Germline V gives CDR1 LGHDT, CDR2 YNNKEL (reference sequence). This CDR3 is built from 15 residues. The CDR3 here is CASSHFALGNQPQHF. The CDR3 coding sequence is TGTGCCAGCAGCCATTTTGCGCTGGGCAATCAGCCCCAGCATTTT.

This chain uses TRBV2 with TRBJ1-2; 8 positions match TRBD1. The J segment lost 4 bases and the V segment lost 2 bases, leaving 3 bases of the junction unmatched. This CDR3 has 14 residues. Germline lookup yields CDR1 SNHLY and CDR2 FYNNEI. CDR3 bases: TGTGCCAGCAGTGAAATTGGACAGGGCTATGGCTACACCTTC. As protein: CASSEIGQGYGYTF.

This clone was counted only a few times. CDR3 region: CASNTGEGQPQHF. CDR3 coding DNA: TGTGCCAGTAACACAGGGGAAGGTCAGCCCCAGCATTTT. The chain recombines TRBV19 with TRBJ1-5, with 7 bases identical to TRBD1. Per the germline V gene, CDR1 is LNHDA and CDR2 is SQIVND (reference sequence). The CDR3 is 13 amino acids. With V trimmed by 7 bases and J by 6 bases, 6 bases remained unmatched.